The clone carrying this T cell receptor beta chain was counted a few times. This sample is drawn from a study of early T cells in non-severe SARS-CoV-2 infection. Study-level information: The chains were unpaired, and the sequenced material was bulk RNA from unsorted whole blood.

TCRdb re-derived calls from the 5' RACE reads in MiXCR, one entry per CDR3 protein. This table holds some 91,000 distinct CDR3 sequences, about 12% found once. Looked up from germline, CDR1 is MNHNS and CDR2 is SASEGT. V lost 1 base and J lost 3; bases outside the gene matches: 6. CDR3 length: 17 amino acids. The chain employs TRBV6-1 and TRBJ2-3, with TRBD2 matching over 11 bases. This clonotype originated in an adult who was a healthcare worker with PCR-confirmed SARS-CoV-2 infection or an uninfected control (not recorded which). Sequences were obtained from whole blood. The CDR3 loop is CASSEGVAGGQTDTQYF. DNA of the CDR3: TGTGCCAGCAGTGAAGGCGTAGCGGGGGGGCAGACAGATACGCAGTATTTT.